This T cell receptor beta chain was obtained from a study of T cells expressing NK-cell markers. For each CDR3 protein, TCRdb gives one entry from its re-call of the 5' RACE reads, without DNA. This repertoire includes 90,000 to 130,000 distinct CDR3 sequences. This CDR3 comprises 15 residues. CDR1 and CDR2 (germline): SGHVS, FNYEAQ. Sequencing was performed on blood T cells: a sorted CD56 or NKG2C T cell subset, CD4+ or CD8+ T cells, or bulk PBMC T cells (not recorded which). The gene calls are TRBV7-6 and TRBJ2-3. This TCR came from a woman aged 18 to 75 in good health. CDR3 sequence: CASSLVAESTDTQYF.